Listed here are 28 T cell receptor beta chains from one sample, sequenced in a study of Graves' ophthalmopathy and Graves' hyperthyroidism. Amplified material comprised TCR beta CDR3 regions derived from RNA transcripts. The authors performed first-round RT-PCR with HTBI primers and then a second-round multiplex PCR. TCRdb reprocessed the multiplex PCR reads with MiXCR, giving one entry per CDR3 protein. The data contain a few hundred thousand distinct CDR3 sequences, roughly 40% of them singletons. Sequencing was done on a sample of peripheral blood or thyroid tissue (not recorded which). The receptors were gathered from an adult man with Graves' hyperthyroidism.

CDR3 in amino acids: CSARGRAGGGYGYTF. The DNA for the CDR3 is TGCAGTGCTAGAGGACGGGCAGGGGGCGGCTATGGCTACACCTTC. The chain uses TRBV20-1 and TRBJ1-2, with 8 positions matching TRBD1. In germline, CDR1 is DFQATT, CDR2 SNEGSKA (reference sequence). The CDR3 length is 15 residues. Germline trimming cut 1 base from V and 4 bases from J; bases unmatched to any gene: 8.

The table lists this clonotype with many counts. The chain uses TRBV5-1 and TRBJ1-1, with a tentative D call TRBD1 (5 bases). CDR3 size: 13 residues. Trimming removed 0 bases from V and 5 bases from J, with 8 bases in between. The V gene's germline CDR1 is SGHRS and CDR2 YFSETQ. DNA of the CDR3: TGCGCCAGCAGCTTGGATACAGGTACTGAAGCTTTCTTT. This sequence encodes CASSLDTGTEAFF. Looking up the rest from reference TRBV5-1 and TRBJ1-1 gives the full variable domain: KAGVTQTPRYLIKTRGQQVTLSCSPISGHRSVSWYQQTPGQGLQFLFEYFSETQRNKGNFPGRFSGRQFSNSRSEMNVSTLELGDSALYLCASSLDTGTEAFFGQGTRLTVV.

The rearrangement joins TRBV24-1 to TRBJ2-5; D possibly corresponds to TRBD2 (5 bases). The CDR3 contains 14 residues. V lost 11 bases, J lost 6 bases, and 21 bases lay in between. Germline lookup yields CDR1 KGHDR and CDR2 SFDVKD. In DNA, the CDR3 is TGTGCCAGCTCACTAGGCGGGCAGACAAAGACCCAGTACTTC. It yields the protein CASSLGGQTKTQYF.

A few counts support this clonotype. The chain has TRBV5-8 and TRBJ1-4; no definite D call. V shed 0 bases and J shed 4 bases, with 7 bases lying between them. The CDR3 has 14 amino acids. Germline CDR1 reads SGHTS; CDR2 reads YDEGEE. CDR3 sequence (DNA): TGTGCCAGCAGCTTGGAAGGGAATAATGAAAAACTGTTTTTT. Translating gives CASSLEGNNEKLFF.

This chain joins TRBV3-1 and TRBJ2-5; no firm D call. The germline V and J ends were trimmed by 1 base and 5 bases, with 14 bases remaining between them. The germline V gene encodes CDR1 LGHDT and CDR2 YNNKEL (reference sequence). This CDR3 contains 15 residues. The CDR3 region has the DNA TGTGCCAGCAGCCAAGGGGGTGGGGTCCGGGAGACCCAGTACTTC. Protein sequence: CASSQGGGVRETQYF.

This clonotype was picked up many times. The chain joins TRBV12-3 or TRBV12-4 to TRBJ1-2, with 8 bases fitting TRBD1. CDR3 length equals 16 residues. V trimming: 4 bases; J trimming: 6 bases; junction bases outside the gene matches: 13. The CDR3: CASSWGIGQGQDGYTF. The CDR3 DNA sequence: TGTGCCAGCAGTTGGGGGATAGGACAGGGCCAAGATGGCTACACCTTC.

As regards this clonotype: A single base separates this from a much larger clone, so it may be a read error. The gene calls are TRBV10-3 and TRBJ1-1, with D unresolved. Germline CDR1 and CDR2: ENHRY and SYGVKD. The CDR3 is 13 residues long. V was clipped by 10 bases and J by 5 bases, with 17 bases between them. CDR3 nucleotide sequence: TGTGCCACCTGTGCCGAAATTCGAACTGAAGCTTTCTTT. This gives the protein CATCAEIRTEAFF.

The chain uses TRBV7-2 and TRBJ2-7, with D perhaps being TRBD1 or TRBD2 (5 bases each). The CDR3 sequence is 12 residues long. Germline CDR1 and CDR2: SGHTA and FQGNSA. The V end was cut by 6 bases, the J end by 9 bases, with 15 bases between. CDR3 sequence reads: CASRLSGPSQYF. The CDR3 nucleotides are TGTGCCAGCAGACTATCGGGGCCCTCGCAGTACTTC.

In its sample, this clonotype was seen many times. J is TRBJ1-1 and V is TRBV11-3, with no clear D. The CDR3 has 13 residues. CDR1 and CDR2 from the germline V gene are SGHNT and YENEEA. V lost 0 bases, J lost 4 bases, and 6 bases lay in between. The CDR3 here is CASSLDPFTEAFF. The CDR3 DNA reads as TGTGCCAGCAGCTTAGATCCGTTCACTGAAGCTTTCTTT.

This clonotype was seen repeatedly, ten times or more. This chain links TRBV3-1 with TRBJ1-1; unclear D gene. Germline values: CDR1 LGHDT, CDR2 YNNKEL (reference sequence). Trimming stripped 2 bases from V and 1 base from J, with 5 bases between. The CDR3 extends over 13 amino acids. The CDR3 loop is CASSQRENTEAFF. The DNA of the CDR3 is TGTGCCAGCAGCCAAAGGGAGAACACTGAAGCTTTCTTT.

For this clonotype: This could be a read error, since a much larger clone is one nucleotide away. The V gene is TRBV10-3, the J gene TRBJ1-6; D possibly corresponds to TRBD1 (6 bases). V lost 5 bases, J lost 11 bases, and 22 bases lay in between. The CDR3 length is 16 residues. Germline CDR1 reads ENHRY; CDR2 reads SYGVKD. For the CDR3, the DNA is TGTGCCATCAGTCCCGGGACGAGGGGGGGAACGCCACCCCTCCACTTT. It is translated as CAISPGTRGGTPPLHF.

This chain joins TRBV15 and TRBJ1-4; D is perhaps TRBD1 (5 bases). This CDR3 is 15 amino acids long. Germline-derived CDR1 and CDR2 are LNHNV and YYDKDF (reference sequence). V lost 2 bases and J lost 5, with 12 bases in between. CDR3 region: CATSRPGLRNEKLFF. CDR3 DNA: TGTGCCACCAGCAGACCAGGGCTACGAAATGAAAAACTGTTTTTT.

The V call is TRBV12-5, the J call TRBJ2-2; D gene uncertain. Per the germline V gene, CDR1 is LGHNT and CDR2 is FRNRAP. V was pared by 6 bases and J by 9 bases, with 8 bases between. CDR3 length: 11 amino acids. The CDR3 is CASGPSWELFF. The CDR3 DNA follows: TGTGCTAGTGGCCCTTCGTGGGAGCTGTTTTTT.

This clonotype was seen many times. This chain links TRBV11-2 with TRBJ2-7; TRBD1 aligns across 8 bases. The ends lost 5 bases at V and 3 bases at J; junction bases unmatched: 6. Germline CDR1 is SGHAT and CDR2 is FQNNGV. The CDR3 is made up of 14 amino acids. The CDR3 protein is CASSHGTGDYEQYF. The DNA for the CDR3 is TGTGCCAGCAGCCATGGGACAGGAGACTACGAGCAGTACTTC.

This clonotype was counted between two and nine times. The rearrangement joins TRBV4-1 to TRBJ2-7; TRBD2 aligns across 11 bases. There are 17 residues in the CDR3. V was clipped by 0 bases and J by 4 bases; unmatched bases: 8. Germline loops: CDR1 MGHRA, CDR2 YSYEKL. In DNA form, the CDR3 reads TGCGCCAGCAGCCAAGATTTAACCGGGACTAGCGGTTACGAGCAGTACTTC. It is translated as CASSQDLTGTSGYEQYF.

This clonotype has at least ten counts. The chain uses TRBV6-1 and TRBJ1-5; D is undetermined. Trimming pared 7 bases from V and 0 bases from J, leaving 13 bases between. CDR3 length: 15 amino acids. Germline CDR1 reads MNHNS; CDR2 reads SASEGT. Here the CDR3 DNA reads TGTGCCAGCACCCAGTACGGATATAGCAATCAGCCCCAGCATTTT. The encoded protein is CASTQYGYSNQPQHF.

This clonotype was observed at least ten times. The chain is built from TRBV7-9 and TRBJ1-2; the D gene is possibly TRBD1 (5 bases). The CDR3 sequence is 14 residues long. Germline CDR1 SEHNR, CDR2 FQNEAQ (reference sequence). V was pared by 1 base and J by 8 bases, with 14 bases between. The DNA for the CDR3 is TGTGCCAGCAGCTTAGACCAGGACTACAGGGGCTACACCTTC. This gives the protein CASSLDQDYRGYTF.

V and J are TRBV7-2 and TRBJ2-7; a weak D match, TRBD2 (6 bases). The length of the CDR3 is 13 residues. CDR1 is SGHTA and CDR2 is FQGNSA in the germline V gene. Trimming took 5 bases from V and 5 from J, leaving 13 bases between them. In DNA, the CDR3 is TGTGCCAGCAGCCCCCCCCCGGGGGACGAGCAGTACTTC. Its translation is CASSPPPGDEQYF.

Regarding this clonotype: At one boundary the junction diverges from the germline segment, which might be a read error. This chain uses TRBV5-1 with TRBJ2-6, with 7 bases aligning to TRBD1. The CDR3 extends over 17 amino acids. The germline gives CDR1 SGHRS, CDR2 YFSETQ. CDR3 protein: CASSVGGRNSGANVLTF. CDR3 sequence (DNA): TGTGCCAGCAGCGTAGGGGGCAGAAACTCTGGGGCCAACGTCCTGACTTTC. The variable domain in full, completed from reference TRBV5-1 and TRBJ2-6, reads KAGVTQTPRYLIKTRGQQVTLSCSPISGHRSVSWYQQTPGQGLQFLFEYFSETQRNKGNFPGRFSGRQFSNSRSEMNVSTLELGDSALYLCASSVGGRNSGANVLTFGAGSRLTVL.

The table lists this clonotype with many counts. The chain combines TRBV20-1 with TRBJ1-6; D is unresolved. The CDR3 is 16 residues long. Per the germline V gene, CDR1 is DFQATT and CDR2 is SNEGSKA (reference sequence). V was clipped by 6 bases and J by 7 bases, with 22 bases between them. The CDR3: CSASSFTEGTNSPLHF. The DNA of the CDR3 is TGCAGTGCCAGTTCCTTTACCGAGGGAACCAATTCACCCCTCCACTTT.

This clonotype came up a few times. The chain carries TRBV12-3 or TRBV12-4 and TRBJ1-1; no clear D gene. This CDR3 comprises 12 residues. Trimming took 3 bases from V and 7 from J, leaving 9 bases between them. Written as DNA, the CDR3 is TGTGCCAGCAGTTTTACGGGGAATGAAGCTTTCTTT. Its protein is CASSFTGNEAFF.

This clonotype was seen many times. The CDR3 here is CASSRTGSLLESYEQYF. Here the CDR3 DNA reads TGTGCCAGTAGCCGGACAGGGTCCCTTTTAGAGTCCTACGAGCAGTACTTC. The chain joins TRBV19 to TRBJ2-7; TRBD1 aligns across 8 bases. The CDR3 covers 17 residues. J gave up 1 base and V 6 bases, and 14 bases lay outside the gene matches. Germline CDR1 reads LNHDA; CDR2 reads SQIVND (reference sequence).

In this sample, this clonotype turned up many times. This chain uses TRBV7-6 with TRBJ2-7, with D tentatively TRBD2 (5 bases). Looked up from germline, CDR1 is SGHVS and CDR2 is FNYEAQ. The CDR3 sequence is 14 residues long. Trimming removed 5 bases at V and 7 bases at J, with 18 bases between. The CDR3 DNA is TGTGCCAGCAGCGAAAATCCCCAGAGAGGGGAGCAGTACTTC. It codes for CASSENPQRGEQYF.

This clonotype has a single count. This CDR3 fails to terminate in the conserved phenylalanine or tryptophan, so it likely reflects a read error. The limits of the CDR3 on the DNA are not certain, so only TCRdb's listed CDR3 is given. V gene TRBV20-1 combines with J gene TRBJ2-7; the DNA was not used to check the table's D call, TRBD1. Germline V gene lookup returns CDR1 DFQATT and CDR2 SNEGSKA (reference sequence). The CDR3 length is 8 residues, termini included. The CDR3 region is CSARDQGQ.

The CDR3 region is CASSFWPARSNQPQHF. The CDR3 nucleotides are TGTGCCAGCAGCTTTTGGCCCGCGAGGAGCAATCAGCCCCAGCATTTT. The gene calls are TRBV5-6 and TRBJ1-5; D is uncertain. Germline CDR1 reads SGHDT; CDR2 reads YYEEEE. The CDR3 runs to 16 residues. V lost 2 bases and J 1 base, leaving 13 bases between the germline ends.

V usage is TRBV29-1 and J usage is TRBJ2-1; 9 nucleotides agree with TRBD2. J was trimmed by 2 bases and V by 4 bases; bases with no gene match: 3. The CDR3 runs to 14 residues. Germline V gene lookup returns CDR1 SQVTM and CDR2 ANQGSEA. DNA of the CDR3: TGCAGCGTTGGAGCTAGCGGGGCCTACAATGAGCAGTTCTTC. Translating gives CSVGASGAYNEQFF.

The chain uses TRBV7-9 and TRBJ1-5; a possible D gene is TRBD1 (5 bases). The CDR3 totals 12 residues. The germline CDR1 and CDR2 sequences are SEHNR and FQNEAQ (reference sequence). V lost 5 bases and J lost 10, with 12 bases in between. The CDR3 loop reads CASSPGNSPQHF. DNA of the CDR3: TGTGCCAGCAGCCCAGGGAATTCACCCCAGCATTTT.

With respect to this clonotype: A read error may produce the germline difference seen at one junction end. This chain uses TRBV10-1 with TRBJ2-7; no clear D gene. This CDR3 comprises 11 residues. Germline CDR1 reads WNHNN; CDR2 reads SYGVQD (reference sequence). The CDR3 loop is CASRKVHERYF. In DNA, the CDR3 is TGCGCCAGCAGGAAAGTACACGAGCGGTACTTC.